Here is one T cell receptor beta chain with its context. The data belong to a study of cytomegalovirus exposure and HLA in healthy donors. V was shortened by 3 bases and J by 5 bases, with 17 bases between the two germline ends. The V gene's germline CDR1 is LNHDA and CDR2 SQIVND (reference sequence). This CDR3 spans 17 amino acids. Vbeta (60) and Jbeta (13) primers were used in the PCR. Assay: immunoSEQ multiplex PCR; the TCRdb copy retains only in-frame clones and omits some. The sample has more than 95,000 clones, 70% to 80% seen once; the top ten hold approximately 9.6%. Among the donors, all were healthy bone marrow donors.

Material for sequencing was PBMCs. The source of this sequence is a woman aged 45-65 years in good health and CMV-seropositive. This chain uses TRBV19 with TRBJ1-6, with a tentative D call TRBD1 (6 bases). The CDR3 nucleotides read TGTGCCAGTAGTATTTCGACACTTGACAGGAATAATTCACCCCTCCACTTT. This encodes CASSISTLDRNNSPLHF.